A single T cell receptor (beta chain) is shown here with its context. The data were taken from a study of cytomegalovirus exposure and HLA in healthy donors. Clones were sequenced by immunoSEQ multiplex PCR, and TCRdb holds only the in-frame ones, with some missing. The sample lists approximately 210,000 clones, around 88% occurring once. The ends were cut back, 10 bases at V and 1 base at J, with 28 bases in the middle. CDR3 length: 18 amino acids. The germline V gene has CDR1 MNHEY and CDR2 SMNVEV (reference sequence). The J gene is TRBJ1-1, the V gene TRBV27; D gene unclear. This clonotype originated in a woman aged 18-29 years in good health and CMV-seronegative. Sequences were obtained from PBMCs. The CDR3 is CAIVSQTAARIPNTEAFF. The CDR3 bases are TGTGCCATCGTTTCCCAGACCGCCGCGCGGATACCGAACACTGAAGCTTTCTTT.